A single sample gave rise to the 19 T cell receptor beta chains below, sequenced in a study of T-cell memory formation after mild COVID-19. TCRdb redid the calling of the 5' RACE reads with MiXCR, one entry per CDR3 protein. The table records around 470,000 distinct CDR3 sequences, around 20% of them present only once. Sequencing input: PBMCs or a T cell subset sorted from them (not recorded which). These receptors originate from an adult woman who had mild COVID-19 (a few samples of this study predate the infection). Cell type and time point are not known.

This sequence joins TRBV12-3 or TRBV12-4 and TRBJ1-1; D is ambiguous. The CDR3 has 14 amino acids. V lost 3 bases, J lost 1 base, and 9 bases lay in between. CDR3 amino acids: CASSFATGNTEAFF. In nucleotides, the CDR3 is TGTGCCAGCAGTTTCGCGACCGGGAACACTGAAGCTTTCTTT.

The V call is TRBV5-5, the J call TRBJ2-7, with D perhaps TRBD1 (6 bases). This CDR3 contains 15 residues. CDR1 is SGHKS and CDR2 is YYEKEE in the germline V gene (reference sequence). The ends were cut back, 3 bases at V and 3 bases at J, with 16 bases in the middle. CDR3 sequence: CASSWGPEGSYEQYF. The CDR3, as DNA: TGTGCCAGCAGCTGGGGGCCAGAGGGAAGCTACGAGCAGTACTTC. The full variable domain, completed using reference TRBV5-5 and TRBJ2-7, is DAGVTQSPTHLIKTRGQQVTLRCSPISGHKSVSWYQQVLGQGPQFIFQYYEKEERGRGNFPDRFSARQFPNYSSELNVNALLLGDSALYLCASSWGPEGSYEQYFGPGTRLTVT.

Many counts were recorded for this clonotype. The chain joins TRBV3-1 to TRBJ1-6; unclear D gene. Germline V CDR1 and CDR2: LGHDT, YNNKEL (reference sequence). The CDR3 is 17 amino acids. Deletions cut 1 base from V and 0 bases from J, with 10 bases between. The CDR3, as DNA: TGTGCCAGCAGCCAAGTGGACCGGTACTCCTATAATTCACCCCTCCACTTT. Residues: CASSQVDRYSYNSPLHF.

This clonotype showed up just a few times. The V gene is TRBV20-1, the J gene TRBJ1-3, with D perhaps matching TRBD1 (5 bases). CDR1 and CDR2 (germline): DFQATT, SNEGSKA (reference sequence). Trimming removed 3 bases at V and 2 bases at J, with 11 bases between. This CDR3 region has 14 residues. CDR3 bases: TGCAGTGCTAGTATGACAGCAACTGGAAACACCATATATTTT. Its protein is CSASMTATGNTIYF.

This clonotype was recorded only once. The rearrangement links TRBV11-3 to TRBJ1-1; D gene unclear. The CDR3 totals 12 residues. The germline V gene has CDR1 SGHNT and CDR2 YENEEA. Between the trimmed V and J ends, which lost 3 bases and 6 bases, there was a span of 8 bases. DNA of the CDR3: TGTGCCAGCAGCTTCGGGTACTCTGAAGCTTTCTTT. It yields the protein CASSFGYSEAFF.

This chain connects TRBV5-1 to TRBJ1-1; 7 bases match TRBD1. J was trimmed by 1 base and V by 4 bases; bases with no gene match: 7. Germline loops: CDR1 SGHRS, CDR2 YFSETQ. This CDR3 has 15 amino acids. The CDR3 DNA follows: TGCGCCAGCAGCGGGGCCTACAGGGGGAACACTGAAGCTTTCTTT. Amino acids: CASSGAYRGNTEAFF. Looking up the rest from reference TRBV5-1 and TRBJ1-1 gives the full variable domain: KAGVTQTPRYLIKTRGQQVTLSCSPISGHRSVSWYQQTPGQGLQFLFEYFSETQRNKGNFPGRFSGRQFSNSRSEMNVSTLELGDSALYLCASSGAYRGNTEAFFGQGTRLTVV.

The sample holds many counts of this clonotype. V usage is TRBV11-2 and J usage is TRBJ1-1; D gene unclear. This CDR3 is 13 amino acids long. Looked up from germline, CDR1 is SGHAT and CDR2 is FQNNGV. With 4 bases removed from V and 7 bases from J, the gap between germline ends came to 13 bases. CDR3 amino acids: CASSSSWRSEAFF. The CDR3 nucleotides are TGTGCCAGCAGCTCATCGTGGAGGAGTGAAGCTTTCTTT.

CDR3 bases: TGTGCCAGCACCTTGGGACAGGGTCGGCATCAGCCCCAGCATTTT. Amino acids: CASTLGQGRHQPQHF. This chain connects TRBV12-3 or TRBV12-4 to TRBJ1-5, with 9 positions matching TRBD1. With 7 bases clipped from V and 5 bases from J, the junction kept 9 bases outside the gene matches. This CDR3 contains 15 residues.

This clonotype was detected a few times. The V call is TRBV12-3 or TRBV12-4, the J call TRBJ2-3, with 7 bases fitting TRBD2. The CDR3 consists of 14 residues. Losses at the gene ends were 6 bases for V and 1 base for J; bases not matched to a gene: 4. CDR3 sequence (DNA): TGTGCCAGCAGGGTCAGCGGGGGCACAGATACGCAGTATTTT. This codes for CASRVSGGTDTQYF.

This sequence joins TRBV5-8 and TRBJ2-1; 7 bases align to TRBD2. The CDR3 has 21 residues. The trim removed 1 base at V and 0 bases at J, leaving 19 bases unmatched. Germline lookup yields CDR1 SGHTS and CDR2 YDEGEE. CDR3 sequence: CASSLLLGGSLEASSYNEQFF. CDR3 nucleotides: TGTGCCAGCAGCTTGTTATTGGGCGGGAGTTTAGAAGCGAGCTCCTACAATGAGCAGTTCTTC.

This clonotype was found a few times. The V gene is TRBV2, the J gene TRBJ2-3, with D perhaps being TRBD1 or TRBD2 (5 bases each). The V gene's germline CDR1 is SNHLY and CDR2 FYNNEI. CDR3 length: 12 residues. The V gene lost 8 bases and the J gene lost 2 bases, with 8 bases spanning the gap. The CDR3 sequence: CASGTYTDTQYF. CDR3 coding DNA: TGTGCCAGCGGGACCTACACAGATACGCAGTATTTT.

Comment on this clonotype: One end of the junction does not line up with germline, which may come from a read error. The J gene is TRBJ2-7, the V gene TRBV5-1, with unresolved D. The CDR3 is made up of 16 amino acids. Per germline, CDR1 SGHRS and CDR2 YFSETQ. The CDR3 loop reads CASSLGYSPLSSEQYF. The CDR3 DNA sequence: TGCGCCAGCAGCTTGGGGTACAGCCCCTTGTCCTCCGAGCAGTACTTC.

This clonotype has only a few counts. This chain connects TRBV5-1 to TRBJ1-2; TRBD1 might be the D (5 bases). Germline CDR1 is SGHRS and CDR2 is YFSETQ. V was cut by 0 bases and J by 0 bases, with 15 bases left in between. The CDR3 runs to 17 residues. CDR3 sequence: CASSLEVWGVANYGYTF. CDR3 in DNA: TGCGCCAGCAGCTTGGAGGTCTGGGGGGTAGCTAACTATGGCTACACCTTC.

V gene TRBV29-1 combines with J gene TRBJ1-1; maybe TRBD1 (5 bases). Deletions cut 4 bases from V and 0 bases from J, with 12 bases between. The CDR3 sequence is 14 residues long. CDR1 and CDR2 from the germline V gene are SQVTM and ANQGSEA. The CDR3 DNA follows: TGCAGCGTTGCGGGGGAGGGGTTGAACACTGAAGCTTTCTTT. Its translation: CSVAGEGLNTEAFF.

The CDR3, as DNA: TGTGCCAGCAGCCAAGAGTACAGGAGGCGCGGAAACACCATATATTTT. Protein product: CASSQEYRRRGNTIYF. The chain joins TRBV4-2 to TRBJ1-3; possible D gene TRBD1, 5 bases. Trimming pared 0 bases from V and 4 bases from J, leaving 13 bases between. This CDR3 spans 16 amino acids. Germline values: CDR1 LGHNA, CDR2 YNFKEQ.

This rearrangement joins TRBV7-8 to TRBJ2-7; no firm D call. V was trimmed by 1 base and J by 0 bases, leaving 10 bases between them. Germline V gene sequence: CDR1 SGHVS, CDR2 FQNEAQ. CDR3 length equals 15 residues. In nucleotides, the CDR3 is TGTGCCAGCAGCTTAGAAAGGCTTGGCTCCTACGAGCAGTACTTC. Translating it yields CASSLERLGSYEQYF.

In this sample, this clonotype turned up a few times. J is TRBJ2-7 and V is TRBV7-2, with unresolved D. The CDR3 has 14 amino acids. Germline V lookup: CDR1 SGHTA, CDR2 FQGNSA. Trimming left V 2 bases short and J 6 bases short, with 14 bases between. The DNA of the CDR3 is TGTGCCAGCAGCTTAAGGCGTGAGGCACGCGAGCAGTACTTC. The encoded protein is CASSLRREAREQYF.

This clonotype was seen a handful of times. The J gene is TRBJ1-3, the V gene TRBV7-9; 7 bases line up with TRBD1. The CDR3 has 15 amino acids. Germline loops: CDR1 SEHNR, CDR2 FQNEAQ (reference sequence). V was pared by 6 bases and J by 1 base, with 6 bases of the junction left unmatched. In DNA, the CDR3 is TGTGCCAGCAGTTTTGACAGGGCATCTGGAAACACCATATATTTT. Translation: CASSFDRASGNTIYF. Full variable domain (remainder filled in from reference TRBV7-9 and TRBJ1-3): DTGVSQNPRHKITKRGQNVTFRCDPISEHNRLYWYRQTLGQGPEFLTYFQNEAQLEKSRLLSDRFSAERPKGSFSTLEIQRTEQGDSAMYLCASSFDRASGNTIYFGEGSWLTVV.

The chain is built from TRBV4-3 and TRBJ2-1; 10 bases are a match to TRBD2. Looked up from germline, CDR1 is LGHNA and CDR2 is YSLEER. J gave up 8 bases and V 0 bases, and 4 bases lay outside the gene matches. The CDR3 sequence is 15 residues long. CDR3 nucleotides: TGCGCCAGCAGCCAAGAGGCTAGCGGGAGATATGAGCAGTTCTTC. Translating gives CASSQEASGRYEQFF.